This T cell receptor (beta chain) was sequenced in a study of cytomegalovirus exposure and HLA in healthy donors. The CDR3 extends over 15 amino acids. The V gene end was trimmed by 4 bases and the J gene end by 7 bases; junction bases not matched to a gene: 7. Germline V CDR1 and CDR2: SNHLY, FYNNEI. Donors likely had unrecorded immune exposures despite being nominally healthy when sampled. PCR was performed using 60 Vbeta and 13 Jbeta primers. Sequencing was performed with immunoSEQ multiplex PCR; in TCRdb, only in-frame clones are kept and a portion is missing. The sample has around 140,000 clones, about 83% seen once. Notes on this clone: The antigen is undetermined.

Study conclusions and caveats: In all likelihood, a cluster of highly shared sequence variants was a sequencing artifact. When analyzed later, the rates of TCR association showed variation by HLA locus, with DRB1 the most and HLA-C the fewest.

Sample: PBMCs. The chain employs TRBV2 and TRBJ2-1; 10 bases align to TRBD1. The TCR comes from a young woman in good health and CMV-seronegative. CDR3 sequence: CASSAWDRGWNEQFF. The CDR3 coding sequence is TGTGCCAGCAGTGCGTGGGACAGGGGTTGGAATGAGCAGTTCTTC.